A single sample is the source of the 5 T cell receptor beta chains below, sequenced in a study of blood T cell repertoires in COVID-19. Profiling relied on immunoSEQ multiplex PCR, and the TCRdb table lists in-frame clones only, not all of them. The sample carries 90,000 to 120,000 clones, around 79% recorded once. The sample comprised peripheral blood. Source of these receptors: a man between 65 and 85 years old with active or convalescent COVID-19.

The chain is built from TRBV7-9 and TRBJ1-3; weak D call: TRBD1 (5 bases). The length of the CDR3 is 13 residues. CDR1 is SEHNR, CDR2 FQNEAQ, per germline (reference sequence). Between the trimmed V and J ends, which lost 1 base and 5 bases, there was a span of 6 bases. The CDR3: CASSLGQRNTIYF. For the CDR3, the DNA is TGTGCCAGCAGCTTAGGACAGCGAAACACCATATATTTT. Supplemented by reference TRBV7-9 and TRBJ1-3, the full variable domain reads DTGVSQNPRHKITKRGQNVTFRCDPISEHNRLYWYRQTLGQGPEFLTYFQNEAQLEKSRLLSDRFSAERPKGSFSTLEIQRTEQGDSAMYLCASSLGQRNTIYFGEGSWLTVV.

This chain uses TRBV30 with TRBJ1-1, with 9 positions matching TRBD1. Per germline, CDR1 GTSNPN and CDR2 SVGIG (reference sequence). Trimming took 3 bases from V and 10 from J; bases not matched to a gene: 3. CDR3 length: 11 residues. Here the CDR3 reads CAWSADRGAFF. The CDR3 DNA sequence: TGTGCCTGGAGCGCGGACAGGGGAGCTTTCTTT.

The chain has TRBV30 and TRBJ1-5, with D hard to call. Germline CDR1 GTSNPN, CDR2 SVGIG (reference sequence). The CDR3 spans 14 residues. Trimming left V 1 base short and J 0 bases short, with 7 bases between. The CDR3 DNA follows: TGTGCCTGGAGTGGTACAGTTAGCAATCAGCCCCAGCATTTT. Protein sequence: CAWSGTVSNQPQHF.

This clone was counted ten times or more. The sample contains more than one DNA sequence encoding this CDR3. The chain couples TRBV6-5 to TRBJ1-1; 7 bases align to TRBD1. V lost 6 bases to trimming and J lost 5 bases; unmatched junction nucleotides: 3. Germline loops: CDR1 MNHEY, CDR2 SVGAGI. There are 12 residues in the CDR3. The CDR3 here is CASRTGRTEAFF. For the CDR3, the DNA is TGTGCCAGCAGGACAGGGCGGACTGAAGCTTTCTTT.

V is TRBV6-5 and J is TRBJ2-1, with D hard to call. The CDR3 spans 16 residues. Germline lookup yields CDR1 MNHEY and CDR2 SVGAGI. V was trimmed by 0 bases and J by 1 base, leaving 10 bases between them. The CDR3 spells CASSYSAGSSYNEQFF. CDR3 DNA: TGTGCCAGCAGTTACTCGGCAGGTTCGTCCTACAATGAGCAGTTCTTC.